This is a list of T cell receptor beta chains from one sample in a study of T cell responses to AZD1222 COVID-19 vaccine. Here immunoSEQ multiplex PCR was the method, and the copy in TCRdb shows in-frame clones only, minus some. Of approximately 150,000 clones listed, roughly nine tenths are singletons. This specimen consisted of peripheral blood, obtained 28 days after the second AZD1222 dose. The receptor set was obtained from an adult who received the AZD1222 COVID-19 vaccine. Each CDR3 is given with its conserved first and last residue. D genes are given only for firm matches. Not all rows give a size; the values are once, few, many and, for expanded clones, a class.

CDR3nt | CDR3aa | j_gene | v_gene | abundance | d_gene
TGTGCCAGCGCCCTCCTGCTTAGCGATGAGCAGTTCTTC | CASALLLSDEQFF | TRBJ2-1 | TRBV12-3/TRBV12-4 | NA | NA
TGTGCCAGCAGCCCGGGGACCGGTTATGGCTACACCTTC | CASSPGTGYGYTF | TRBJ1-2 | TRBV3-1/TRBV3-2 | NA | NA
TGTGCTAGTGCCCTGGGAGGGGGCAGGCAGAACACTGAAGCTTTCTTT | CASALGGGRQNTEAFF | TRBJ1-1 | TRBV12-5 | NA | TRBD1
TGTGCCACCAGCGGGACTAGCGGTAACGAGCAGTACTTC | CATSGTSGNEQYF | TRBJ2-7 | TRBV15 | once | TRBD2
TGTGCCAGCAGCGAGCTACCCAGAGAGCAGTTCTTC | CASSELPREQFF | TRBJ2-1 | TRBV5-6 | NA | NA
TGTGCCAGCAGTTCCCAGGGGGCGCGGGGGACTGAAGCTTTCTTT | CASSSQGARGTEAFF | TRBJ1-1 | TRBV7-2 | NA | TRBD1
TGTGCCAGCAGTGGCAGTTCGGGCTATGGCTACACCTTC | CASSGSSGYGYTF | TRBJ1-2 | TRBV5-6 | NA | NA
TGTGCCAGCAGCTCCACTCGGGACACTGAAGCTTTCTTT | CASSSTRDTEAFF | TRBJ1-1 | TRBV7-9 | NA | NA
TGTGCCAGCAGTTCCCCGAGCTCCTACAATGAGCAGTTCTTC | CASSSPSSYNEQFF | TRBJ2-1 | TRBV7-9 | NA | NA
TGTGCCAGCAGTTGGGCCTCGGGTATCGATTCACCCCTCCACTTT | CASSWASGIDSPLHF | TRBJ1-6 | TRBV27 | NA | NA
TGTGCCTGGAAGAAGGGTCTACGCATGAACACTGAAGCTTTCTTT | CAWKKGLRMNTEAFF | TRBJ1-1 | TRBV30 | NA | NA
TGTGCCACCAGTGATCCGCCGGGGATGGGGCGCACAGATACGCAGTATTTT | CATSDPPGMGRTDTQYF | TRBJ2-3 | TRBV24-1 | NA | NA
TGTGCCAGTAGTATCAGGGGGGTGAACACTGAAGCTTTCTTT | CASSIRGVNTEAFF | TRBJ1-1 | TRBV19 | NA | TRBD1
TGTGCCAGTAGTGGGAGTTCACAATACGAGCAGTACTTC | CASSGSSQYEQYF | TRBJ2-7 | TRBV19 | NA | NA
TGTGCCAGCTCACCACCGGAGTTCAGGGAACCTGAAGCTTTCTTT | CASSPPEFREPEAFF | TRBJ1-1 | TRBV18 | NA | NA
TGTGCCAGCAGTTTTTACAGGGGTCCCAACGTCCTGACTTTC | CASSFYRGPNVLTF | TRBJ2-6 | TRBV27 | NA | TRBD1
TGTGCCAGCAGTTTAATAGTCGATGAGCAGTTCTTC | CASSLIVDEQFF | TRBJ2-1 | TRBV12-3/TRBV12-4 | NA | NA
TGTGCCAGCAGCCTGGGACAGCCCCTTTACAATGAGCAGTTCTTC | CASSLGQPLYNEQFF | TRBJ2-1 | TRBV5-4 | NA | TRBD1
TGTGCCAGCTCACCAATAGAGGGACAGGGGCTCAATCAGCCCCAGCATTTT | CASSPIEGQGLNQPQHF | TRBJ1-5 | TRBV18 | NA | TRBD1
TGTGCCAGCAGCTCTGGACCGTCGAACACTGAAGCTTTCTTT | CASSSGPSNTEAFF | TRBJ1-1 | TRBV7-3 | once | NA
TGTGCCAGTAGTATGGGACCGGGACAGCCCCAGCATTTT | CASSMGPGQPQHF | TRBJ1-5 | TRBV19 | NA | NA
TGCAGCGTTGAAGTGACAGGGTCGGACGTGGCTTTCTTT | CSVEVTGSDVAFF | TRBJ1-1 | TRBV29-1 | NA | TRBD1
TGTGCCTGGAGTAAAGGGTCCTATGGCTACACCTTC | CAWSKGSYGYTF | TRBJ1-2 | TRBV30 | NA | NA
TGTGCCAGCAGCGACTTTGTAACCGCAACTAATGAAAAACTGTTTTTT | CASSDFVTATNEKLFF | TRBJ1-4 | TRBV7-9 | NA | NA
TGCGCCAGCAGCCAGTGGACAGGGGCAAACTATGGCTACACCTTC | CASSQWTGANYGYTF | TRBJ1-2 | TRBV4-1 | NA | TRBD1
TGTGCCAGCACTGAACAGGGGGTCGATAATTCACCCCTCCACTTT | CASTEQGVDNSPLHF | TRBJ1-6 | TRBV2 | NA | TRBD1
TGTGCCAGCAGTTACTCGGGGACTAGCGGGGATGAGCAGTTCTTC | CASSYSGTSGDEQFF | TRBJ2-1 | TRBV6-5 | NA | TRBD2
TGTGCCAGCAGCGTAGAGGAGGGAAGGAGTGAAGCTTTCTTT | CASSVEEGRSEAFF | TRBJ1-1 | TRBV9 | NA | NA
TGTGCCAGCAGTTACTCGAGCTGGGACGCTGCTTTCTTT | CASSYSSWDAAFF | TRBJ1-1 | TRBV6-5 | NA | NA
TGTGCCACCAGTGGTAATACAGGGTCCGGCTACACCTTC | CATSGNTGSGYTF | TRBJ1-2 | TRBV24-1 | NA | NA
TGCAGCTCGAGTGCCGGGACTAGCTATGAGCAGTTCTTC | CSSSAGTSYEQFF | TRBJ2-1 | TRBV29-1 | NA | TRBD2
TGTGCCAGCAGCCAAACTCCTAGCGTTGAGCAGTTCTTC | CASSQTPSVEQFF | TRBJ2-1 | TRBV7-9 | NA | NA
TGTGCCAGCAGCTTAGGGGCAGAAGCTTTCTTT | CASSLGAEAFF | TRBJ1-1 | TRBV11-2 | NA | NA
TGCGCCAGCAGTCAATCTTTTTTCCGGACCCTACAGGACTCGTCGTGGTCCCAAGAGACCCAGTACTTC | CASSQSFFRTLQDSSWSQETQYF | TRBJ2-5 | TRBV23-1 | NA | NA
TGTGCCTGGATTCCGGGGGCGAACACTGAAGCTTTCTTT | CAWIPGANTEAFF | TRBJ1-1 | TRBV30 | NA | NA
TGTGCCAGCAGCCCGACTCGCGTATCGGGGGAGCAGTACTTC | CASSPTRVSGEQYF | TRBJ2-7 | TRBV4-2 | once | NA
TGTGCCAGTAGTTCCCACAGGGGCGAGAACACTGAAGCTTTCTTT | CASSSHRGENTEAFF | TRBJ1-1 | TRBV19 | NA | TRBD1
TGTGCCAGCAGCTTAGGAAACAATCAGCCCCAGCATTTT | CASSLGNNQPQHF | TRBJ1-5 | TRBV7-9 | NA | NA
TGTGCCAGCAGTACAGGGCAGCCCCAGCATTTT | CASSTGQPQHF | TRBJ1-5 | TRBV12-3/TRBV12-4 | NA | NA
TGTGCCAGCAGTTTAGGGGCGTCAGGGACCCAGTACTTC | CASSLGASGTQYF | TRBJ2-5 | TRBV12-3/TRBV12-4 | NA | NA
TGTGCCAGCAGCTCAGACCCCCACACAGATCTAGCCGGAAACACCATATATTTT | CASSSDPHTDLAGNTIYF | TRBJ1-3 | TRBV9 | NA | NA
TGTGCCAGCAGTCCACTGGGACAGGGGATAAAGAACTATGGCTACACCTTC | CASSPLGQGIKNYGYTF | TRBJ1-2 | TRBV6-6 | NA | TRBD1
TGTGCCAGCAGCTCGACAGTTAGCTCCTACAATGAGCAGTTCTTC | CASSSTVSSYNEQFF | TRBJ2-1 | TRBV5-6 | NA | NA